This entry lists 5 T cell receptor beta chains sequenced from one sample in a study of early T cells in non-severe SARS-CoV-2 infection. TCRdb independently ran MiXCR on the 5' RACE reads; one entry per CDR3 protein. The table shows roughly 40,000 distinct CDR3 sequences, with around 7.8% occurring only once. Sequencing was done on a sample of whole blood. Receptor source: an adult who was a healthcare worker with PCR-confirmed SARS-CoV-2 infection or an uninfected control (not recorded which).

This clonotype was observed many times. The chain uses TRBV18 and TRBJ2-2; D not certain. Trimming shortened V by 5 bases and J by 2 bases, and 9 bases separated the two germline ends. Germline loops: CDR1 KGHSH, CDR2 LQKENI. The CDR3 contains 14 residues. CDR3 coding DNA: TGTGCCAGCTCAACCAACAGCAACACCGGGGAGCTGTTTTTT. It yields the protein CASSTNSNTGELFF.

The table lists this clonotype with many counts. This chain links TRBV6-1 with TRBJ1-5; 7 bases are a match to TRBD1. The germline V gene has CDR1 MNHNS and CDR2 SASEGT. The V segment lost 6 bases and the J segment 7 bases; nucleotides outside the gene matches: 6. This CDR3 is 13 amino acids long. The CDR3 coding sequence is TGTGCCAGCAGCATACAGGGGCGGCAGCCCCAGCATTTT. It codes for CASSIQGRQPQHF.

This clonotype has a count of ten or more. V and J are TRBV11-2 and TRBJ1-6, with unresolved D. CDR3 length: 13 amino acids. CDR1 is SGHAT and CDR2 is FQNNGV in the germline V gene. With 1 base removed from V and 3 bases from J, the gap between germline ends came to 1 base. DNA for the CDR3: TGTGCCAGCAGCTTAGGCTATAATTCACCCCTCCACTTT. Protein sequence: CASSLGYNSPLHF.

The rearrangement uses TRBV28 and TRBJ1-2, with D perhaps TRBD1 (5 bases). V lost 4 bases to trimming and J lost 4 bases, with 16 bases between them. This CDR3 region has 15 residues. Germline V gene data show CDR1 as MDHEN and CDR2 as SYDVKM. The CDR3 is CASSYHVGPVYGYTF. The CDR3 DNA reads as TGTGCCAGCAGTTATCACGTGGGACCGGTCTATGGCTACACCTTC.

This clonotype has at least ten counts. V and J are TRBV5-1 and TRBJ2-3; 8 positions agree with TRBD2. The CDR3 sequence is 14 residues long. Germline trimming cut 6 bases from V and 5 bases from J; bases unmatched to any gene: 8. Germline lookup yields CDR1 SGHRS and CDR2 YFSETQ. The CDR3 DNA reads TGCGCCAGCAAGAGCGGGGGAATGAGAGATACGCAGTATTTT. Its translation is CASKSGGMRDTQYF.